Following are 17 T cell receptor beta chains from one sample sequenced in a study of identical twins. One entry per CDR3 protein results from TCRdb running MiXCR on the 5' RACE reads. The sample consists of approximately 500,000 distinct CDR3 sequences, approximately 25% of them appearing once. These sequences were also reported in another study, on T cells expressing NK-cell markers.

Sequenced input: CD4+ T cells sorted from blood. The receptors stem from a woman aged 18-29 years in good health.

The V call is TRBV3-1, the J call TRBJ1-6, with D tentatively TRBD1 (6 bases). The CDR3 sequence is 14 residues long. Trimming took off 1 base at V and 10 bases at J, with 11 bases between the two ends. CDR1 is LGHDT and CDR2 is YNNKEL in the germline V gene (reference sequence). CDR3 sequence reads: CASSQGQARSPLHF. The CDR3 region has the DNA TGTGCCAGCAGCCAAGGACAGGCACGATCACCCCTCCACTTT.

The table lists this clonotype with a few counts. The chain couples TRBV7-2 to TRBJ2-3; either TRBD1 or TRBD2 may fit D (6 bases each). The CDR3 sequence is 16 residues long. The germline gives CDR1 SGHTA, CDR2 FQGNSA. V lost 5 bases to trimming and J lost 7 bases, with 22 bases between them. CDR3 nucleotide sequence: TGTGCCAGCAGCCCCGGGGCCGGGACTGGGACATATACGCAGTATTTT. Translation gives CASSPGAGTGTYTQYF.

This chain uses TRBV5-1 with TRBJ1-2; a weak D match, TRBD1 (6 bases). The CDR3 covers 15 residues. With 5 bases removed from V and 2 bases from J, the gap between germline ends came to 16 bases. CDR1 SGHRS and CDR2 YFSETQ come from the germline V gene. In nucleotides, the CDR3 is TGCGCCAGCAGAACCGCCGGGGGGCTGAACTATGGCTACACCTTC. Translation gives CASRTAGGLNYGYTF.

V usage is TRBV5-1 and J usage is TRBJ2-7; 7 nucleotides match TRBD2. Germline loops: CDR1 SGHRS, CDR2 YFSETQ. Trimming removed 4 bases from V and 5 bases from J; junction bases left unmatched: 15. The CDR3 covers 16 residues. The CDR3 reads CASSPRTSLALNEQYF. CDR3 coding DNA: TGCGCCAGCAGCCCCCGGACTAGTTTAGCCCTTAACGAGCAGTACTTC.

This chain uses TRBV7-2 with TRBJ2-3; D unclear. This CDR3 has 13 residues. Germline V CDR1 and CDR2: SGHTA, FQGNSA. Deletions cut 3 bases from V and 5 bases from J, with 9 bases between. The CDR3 DNA reads TGTGCCAGCAGCTTGGCCCCAGGAGATACGCAGTATTTT. This encodes CASSLAPGDTQYF.

This clonotype was counted only a few times. The genes are TRBV5-1 and TRBJ2-5, with D tentatively TRBD2 (5 bases). CDR1 and CDR2 (germline): SGHRS, YFSETQ. V was pared by 6 bases and J by 2 bases, with 11 bases between. The CDR3 sequence is 13 residues long. CDR3 sequence: CASKEVTQETQYF. The CDR3, as DNA: TGCGCCAGCAAGGAGGTCACACAAGAGACCCAGTACTTC.

The rearrangement joins TRBV4-3 to TRBJ2-6, with D perhaps TRBD1 or TRBD2 (5 bases each). Germline assignment: CDR1 LGHNA and CDR2 YSLEER. V was clipped by 2 bases and J by 3 bases, with 20 bases between them. This CDR3 has 19 residues. The DNA for the CDR3 is TGCGCCAGCAGCCAAACCAATATGAGGGGCCTGGGTGGGGCCAACGTCCTGACTTTC. Translating it yields CASSQTNMRGLGGANVLTF.

V and J are TRBV4-3 and TRBJ2-4, with 9 bases that match TRBD1. The CDR3 spans 13 residues. CDR1 and CDR2 (germline): LGHNA, YSLEER. Trimming removed 5 bases from V and 9 bases from J; junction bases left unmatched: 5. CDR3 residues: CASSSGQGFIQYF. CDR3 in DNA: TGCGCCAGCAGCTCGGGACAGGGATTCATTCAGTACTTC.

This clonotype has just a few counts. CDR3 nucleotides: TGTGCCAGCAGCTTGTGGGGTGGTGTAATGGAGACCCAGTACTTC. Its protein is CASSLWGGVMETQYF. The chain has TRBV11-2 and TRBJ2-5; unclear D gene. The CDR3 covers 15 residues. V lost 3 bases, J lost 5 bases, and 16 bases lay in between. Germline CDR1 is SGHAT and CDR2 is FQNNGV.

V is TRBV7-9 and J is TRBJ2-7, with TRBD1 as a possible D gene (5 bases). This CDR3 region has 14 residues. Trimming pared 5 bases from V and 3 bases from J, leaving 14 bases between. Germline CDR1 reads SEHNR; CDR2 reads FQNEAQ (reference sequence). CDR3 protein: CASSPQLGRYEQYF. CDR3 nucleotides: TGTGCCAGCAGCCCTCAATTGGGGCGCTACGAGCAGTACTTC.

The rearrangement uses TRBV2 and TRBJ2-7, with a possible D match to TRBD1 (6 bases). The germline gives CDR1 SNHLY, CDR2 FYNNEI. V shed 6 bases and J shed 1 base, with 19 bases lying between them. The CDR3 sequence is 16 residues long. The CDR3, as DNA: TGTGCCAGCAGCGCTCCCCGGGACACCGTTTCCTACGAGCAGTACTTC. Translation: CASSAPRDTVSYEQYF.

This clonotype occurred a few times. The V call is TRBV6-2 or TRBV6-3, the J call TRBJ2-1, with no clear D. The CDR3 runs to 12 residues. In germline, CDR1 is MNHEY, CDR2 SVGEGT. Trimming cost V 6 bases and J 9 bases, with 12 bases left between them. The CDR3: CASSSRNGEQFF. In DNA, the CDR3 is TGTGCCAGCAGCTCTAGAAATGGTGAGCAGTTCTTC.

This chain joins TRBV20-1 and TRBJ2-7, with 7 bases identical to TRBD2. The trim removed 0 bases at V and 4 bases at J, leaving 6 bases unmatched. The CDR3 contains 14 residues. Germline V gene sequence: CDR1 DFQATT, CDR2 SNEGSKA (reference sequence). The CDR3 nucleotides are TGCAGTGCTAGAGAGGGCTGGGGGGGGTACGAGCAGTACTTC. Translating it yields CSAREGWGGYEQYF.

The V gene is TRBV9, the J gene TRBJ1-4; TRBD1 agrees at 7 bases. The CDR3 extends over 15 amino acids. Germline CDR1 reads SGDLS; CDR2 reads YYNGEE. J gave up 5 bases and V 4 bases, and 8 bases lay outside the gene matches. In DNA form, the CDR3 reads TGTGCCAGCAGCCCATCGACAGGGCCCAATGAAAAACTGTTTTTT. Translated, it gives CASSPSTGPNEKLFF.

The chain has TRBV7-2 and TRBJ2-7; either TRBD1 or TRBD2 may fit D (5 bases each). The CDR3 sequence is 17 residues long. The germline gives CDR1 SGHTA, CDR2 FQGNSA. V lost 5 bases and J 3 bases, leaving 23 bases between the germline ends. The CDR3 coding sequence is TGTGCCAGCAGCCGTACTAGGGGTAGCCCACGGGGCTACGAGCAGTACTTC. Its translation: CASSRTRGSPRGYEQYF.

This clonotype came up a few times. The V and J genes are TRBV9 and TRBJ2-7, with D possibly TRBD2 on 6 matching bases. The CDR3 spans 15 residues. The germline CDR1 and CDR2 sequences are SGDLS and YYNGEE. V was trimmed by 0 bases and J by 0 bases, leaving 10 bases between them. In nucleotides, the CDR3 is TGTGCCAGCAGCGTAGATATCGGGGGCTCCTACGAGCAGTACTTC. Protein product: CASSVDIGGSYEQYF.

J is TRBJ2-3 and V is TRBV4-2, with D unclear. The germline gives CDR1 LGHNA, CDR2 YNFKEQ. This CDR3 contains 17 residues. The V end lost 1 base, the J end lost 2 bases, and 16 bases lay between the germline ends. This CDR3 is CASSQVGFPSLTDTQYF. The CDR3 DNA reads TGTGCCAGCAGCCAAGTGGGATTCCCCTCCCTCACAGATACGCAGTATTTT.